The subject of this entry is one TCR beta chain. Its specificity is unknown. The sample originates from a study of cytomegalovirus exposure and HLA in healthy donors. Whole-study results and caveats: TCR beta V- and J-gene trimming was later associated with a missense DCLRE1C variant. Overall, under 200 TCR beta chains were annotated as cytomegalovirus-associated.

V lost 5 bases, J lost 10 bases, and 6 bases stayed unmatched. Germline-derived CDR1 and CDR2 are SGHAT and FQNNGV. The CDR3 has 13 residues. Use of 60 Vbeta and 13 Jbeta primers characterized the PCR. Using immunoSEQ multiplex PCR, the repertoire was profiled, and TCRdb retains in-frame clones only, with some absent. The table has around 140,000 clones, roughly 74% seen once. Sequencing input: PBMCs. The chain joins TRBV11-2 to TRBJ2-1; TRBD1 agrees at 9 bases. The clonotype comes from a male donor in good health and CMV-seronegative. CDR3: CASSQGQGTEQFF. For the CDR3, the DNA is TGTGCCAGCAGCCAGGGACAGGGAACCGAGCAGTTCTTC.